These 20 T cell receptor beta chains share one sample of origin, sequenced in a study of T cell clonotyping in hematopoietic cell transplantation (dated by TCRdb to the early 2020s). Preparation of the library involved the immunoSEQ multiplex PCR assay. The immuneACCESS repertoire file appears here via TCRdb, limited to in-frame rearrangements. These files lack a portion of the clones; in checked studies, under half of the deficit traces to unresolved V genes, and the cause of the others is not known. This sample holds about 7,100 clones; 98% were observed only once. The top ten constitute about 0.7% of the sample. What the time point label conveys for this sample: 30 days after allo-HCT. The material was PBMCs, obtained 30 days after allogeneic stem cell transplant. These receptor sequences come from a male patient aged 60 to 75 who had an allogeneic stem cell transplant from a related donor, so the T cells may come from the graft donor. Some clones in this sample may be carry-over from other donors' samples.

The chain has TRBV5-4 and TRBJ1-1; 7 bases are shared with TRBD1. Germline assignment: CDR1 SGHNT and CDR2 YYREEE (reference sequence). The J segment lost 5 bases and the V segment lost 5 bases, leaving 6 bases of the junction unmatched. The CDR3 runs 13 residues. CDR3 DNA: TGTGCCAGCAGGACTGCACAGGGGACTGAAGCTTTCTTT. Its translation: CASRTAQGTEAFF. The full variable domain, its missing parts supplied by reference TRBV5-4 and TRBJ1-1, is ETGVTQSPTHLIKTRGQQVTLRCSSQSGHNTVSWYQQALGQGPQFIFQYYREEENGRGNFPPRFSGLQFPNYSSELNVNALELDDSALYLCASRTAQGTEAFFGQGTRLTVV.

The J gene is TRBJ2-2, the V gene TRBV7-2; 10 nucleotides align to TRBD2. The CDR3 spans 16 residues. The junction had 1 base not matched to a gene; V was cut back by 3 bases and J by 0 bases. Germline V gene sequence: CDR1 SGHTA, CDR2 FQGNSA. The CDR3 region is CASSFSGGPNTGELFF. CDR3 coding DNA: TGTGCCAGCAGCTTTAGCGGGGGGCCGAACACCGGGGAGCTGTTTTTT.

The chain recombines TRBV6-6 with TRBJ1-1, with D tentatively TRBD1 (6 bases). CDR3 size: 13 residues. V dropped 5 bases and J dropped 5 bases, with 12 bases sitting between them. Germline V lookup: CDR1 MNHNY, CDR2 SVGAGI (reference sequence). In nucleotides, the CDR3 is TGTGCCAGCAGTGACAGGAGGGATACTGAAGCTTTCTTT. This encodes CASSDRRDTEAFF.

The CDR3: CASSELGGTRNSPLHF. The CDR3, as DNA: TGTGCCAGCAGTGAACTGGGGGGCACCAGAAATTCACCCCTCCACTTT. This chain joins TRBV6-1 and TRBJ1-6, with D possibly matching TRBD1 (6 bases). Germline CDR1 MNHNS, CDR2 SASEGT. V was pared by 2 bases and J by 7 bases, with 15 bases between. There are 16 residues in the CDR3.

The chain combines TRBV29-1 with TRBJ2-1, with TRBD2 identical over 12 bases. J gave up 0 bases and V 7 bases, and 7 bases lay outside the gene matches. This CDR3 has 16 residues. Germline V lookup: CDR1 SQVTM, CDR2 ANQGSEA. This chain's CDR3 is CSALLAGGSSYNEQFF. CDR3 DNA: TGCAGCGCTCTGCTAGCGGGGGGGAGCTCCTACAATGAGCAGTTCTTC.

The rearrangement uses TRBV18 and TRBJ2-7; D not certain. The CDR3 loop spans 13 amino acids. Trimming cost V 1 base and J 4 bases, with 8 bases left between them. Germline-derived CDR1 and CDR2 are KGHSH and LQKENI. CDR3 coding DNA: TGTGCCAGCTCACCACGGGCCGCGTACGAGCAGTACTTC. Translated, it gives CASSPRAAYEQYF.

The chain links TRBV18 to TRBJ1-2, with D possibly TRBD1 on 6 matching bases. Looked up from germline, CDR1 is KGHSH and CDR2 is LQKENI. Between the trimmed V and J ends, which lost 3 bases and 8 bases, there was a span of 19 bases. This CDR3 is built from 15 residues. The CDR3 loop is CASSPGNREGEGYTF. CDR3 DNA sequence: TGTGCCAGCTCACCGGGGAACAGGGAGGGTGAAGGCTACACCTTC. Based on the CDR3 plus reference TRBV18 and TRBJ1-2, the full variable domain is NAGVMQNPRHLVRRRGQEARLRCSPMKGHSHVYWYRQLPEEGLKFMVYLQKENIIDESGMPKERFSAEFPKEGPSILRIQQVVRGDSAAYFCASSPGNREGEGYTFGSGTRLTVV.

This chain links TRBV7-9 with TRBJ1-1, with D unclear. The V gene lost 5 bases and the J gene lost 4 bases, with 11 bases spanning the gap. The germline V gene has CDR1 SEHNR and CDR2 FQNEAQ (reference sequence). The CDR3 contains 13 residues. CDR3 bases: TGTGCCAGCAGCCCTTTGTGGGGCACTGAAGCTTTCTTT. Protein sequence: CASSPLWGTEAFF.

This clone was observed once. The chain joins TRBV7-2 to TRBJ1-6, with D perhaps matching TRBD1 (5 bases). With 1 base removed from V and 9 bases from J, the gap between germline ends came to 7 bases. Germline CDR1 SGHTA, CDR2 FQGNSA. This CDR3 is 13 amino acids long. The CDR3 here is CASSLDQGSPLHF. The CDR3 bases are TGTGCCAGCAGCTTAGATCAGGGTTCACCCCTCCACTTT.

CDR3: CASSVRGQGNEKLFF. Here the CDR3 DNA reads TGTGCCAGCAGCGTGCGGGGACAGGGAAATGAAAAACTGTTTTTT. The rearrangement links TRBV9 to TRBJ1-4, with 9 bases matching TRBD1. From germline, CDR1 is SGDLS and CDR2 YYNGEE. The CDR3 contains 15 residues. The V segment lost 2 bases and the J segment 5 bases; nucleotides outside the gene matches: 4.

The chain recombines TRBV5-1 with TRBJ1-5; TRBD1 matches at 10 bases. The V segment lost 0 bases and the J segment 4 bases; nucleotides outside the gene matches: 4. The CDR3 has 16 residues. Germline V CDR1 and CDR2: SGHRS, YFSETQ. CDR3 in DNA: TGCGCCAGCAGCTTGGGGACAGGGGGGCAAAATCAGCCCCAGCATTTT. Translated, it gives CASSLGTGGQNQPQHF.

V and J are TRBV14 and TRBJ2-3; 7 bases align to TRBD1. There are 16 residues in the CDR3. Germline assignment: CDR1 SGHDN and CDR2 FVKESK. Unmatched junction bases numbered 10, after V lost 5 bases and J lost 2 bases. The DNA for the CDR3 is TGTGCCAGCAGCAAACCTACAGGGGTGGTCACAGATACGCAGTATTTT. It is translated as CASSKPTGVVTDTQYF.

This chain links TRBV4-3 with TRBJ1-2; TRBD1 aligns across 8 bases. The CDR3 loop spans 15 amino acids. V dropped 0 bases and J dropped 8; count of bases not matched to a gene: 8. Per germline, CDR1 LGHNA and CDR2 YSLEER. DNA for the CDR3: TGCGCCAGCAGCCAAGATAGGACAGGGAATTGGGGCTACACCTTC. This codes for CASSQDRTGNWGYTF.

The chain uses TRBV9 and TRBJ2-3, with a tentative D call TRBD2 (5 bases). This CDR3 contains 14 residues. V was trimmed by 0 bases and J by 3 bases, leaving 8 bases between them. The V gene's germline CDR1 is SGDLS and CDR2 YYNGEE. The CDR3 coding sequence is TGTGCCAGCAGCGTAGCTGGGGAGACAGATACGCAGTATTTT. Amino acid sequence: CASSVAGETDTQYF.

This sequence joins TRBV7-8 and TRBJ2-7; no definite D call. This CDR3 has 16 amino acids. V lost 4 bases and J 4 bases, leaving 20 bases between the germline ends. CDR1 and CDR2 (germline): SGHVS, FQNEAQ. CDR3: CASSSHTVGLSYEQYF. CDR3 in DNA: TGTGCCAGCAGCTCCCATACAGTCGGCCTTTCTTACGAGCAGTACTTC.

The chain combines TRBV5-6 with TRBJ1-1; 12 bases align to TRBD1. With V trimmed by 1 base and J by 5 bases, 9 bases remained unmatched. The germline V gene encodes CDR1 SGHDT and CDR2 YYEEEE. The CDR3 spans 17 residues. CDR3: CASSLFGTGGALTEAFF. CDR3 nucleotide sequence: TGTGCCAGCAGCTTGTTCGGGACAGGGGGCGCGTTGACTGAAGCTTTCTTT.

This chain uses TRBV11-2 with TRBJ2-1, with 8 bases matching TRBD2. The CDR3 length is 16 residues. Germline V gene data show CDR1 as SGHAT and CDR2 as FQNNGV. V lost 6 bases, J lost 3 bases, and 10 bases stayed unmatched. The CDR3 reads CASSSLSGGSYNEQFF. CDR3 bases: TGTGCCAGCAGTTCCCTAAGCGGGGGTAGCTACAATGAGCAGTTCTTC.

V gene TRBV9 combines with J gene TRBJ1-3; D is undetermined. This CDR3 contains 18 residues. CDR1 and CDR2 (germline): SGDLS, YYNGEE. V was pared by 3 bases and J by 2 bases, with 21 bases between. The CDR3 DNA reads as TGTGCCAGCAGCGAATCTATCATGACGAGGTCTGCTGGAAACACCATATATTTT. This codes for CASSESIMTRSAGNTIYF.

CDR3 sequence (DNA): TGTGCCAGCAGCACGGGCCTACTCCCTACCTACGAGCAGTACTTC. Protein sequence: CASSTGLLPTYEQYF. The V gene is TRBV5-8, the J gene TRBJ2-7; D unresolved. The CDR3 extends over 15 amino acids. Trimming took 4 bases from V and 2 from J, leaving 16 bases between them. CDR1 is SGHTS and CDR2 is YDEGEE in the germline V gene.

The gene calls are TRBV2 and TRBJ1-2; D ambiguous. CDR1 is SNHLY, CDR2 FYNNEI, per germline. CDR3 length equals 11 residues. Trimming shortened V by 6 bases and J by 5 bases, and 7 bases separated the two germline ends. CDR3 residues: CASSSGYGYTF. CDR3 nucleotide sequence: TGTGCCAGCAGCAGCGGGTATGGCTACACCTTC.